This T cell receptor beta chain was recorded in a study of blood T cell repertoires in COVID-19. Study as a whole: Samples representing acute and convalescent COVID-19 were sourced from the United States, Italy and Spain.

Clones were read by immunoSEQ multiplex PCR, and TCRdb kept only the in-frame ones, dropping some. Of approximately 200,000 clones listed, about four fifths were seen once; the top ten hold about 1.3%. Germline V lookup: CDR1 MNHEY, CDR2 SVGAGI. The CDR3 contains 16 residues. V was pared by 0 bases and J by 0 bases, with 1 base of the junction left unmatched. Sequencing was performed on PBMCs or T cells enriched from blood (not recorded which). The chain is built from TRBV6-5 and TRBJ2-2; TRBD2 agrees at 7 bases. The sequence came from a woman aged 40 to 50 with acute COVID-19. CDR3 bases: TGTGCCAGCAGTTACTCCGGACTAGCGAACACCGGGGAGCTGTTTTTT. This encodes CASSYSGLANTGELFF.